Listed below are T cell receptor beta chains from one sample, sequenced in a study of cytomegalovirus exposure and HLA in healthy donors. The repertoire was sequenced with immunoSEQ multiplex PCR; TCRdb's copy has only in-frame clones and lacks some. The table for this sample gives some 67,000 clones. The material sequenced was PBMCs. These receptors originate from a woman aged 25 to 45 in good health and CMV-seronegative. The CDR3 runs from the conserved cysteine through the conserved F or W. The D gene is left open where the match is weak.

v_call	d_call	j_call	cdr3_nt	cdr3_aa
TRBV5-1	TRBD1	TRBJ1-2	TGCGCCAGCCAGCCAACTACAGGGGGAGATGGCTACACCTTC	CASQPTTGGDGYTF
TRBV4-1	.	TRBJ2-1	TGCGCCAGCAGCCAGACGGGAGTAGTCTACAATGAGCAGTTCTTC	CASSQTGVVYNEQFF
TRBV4-1	TRBD1	TRBJ2-1	TGCGCCAGCAGCCAGGAGGACAGGCCCCTCTCTTACAATGAGCAGTTCTTC	CASSQEDRPLSYNEQFF
TRBV25-1	TRBD2	TRBJ2-2	TGTGCCAGCAGTGAATACCCTAGCGGAGTTAACACCGGGGAGCTGTTTTTT	CASSEYPSGVNTGELFF
TRBV20-1	TRBD1	TRBJ1-2	TGCAGAGCCGGGACAGGGTATGGCTACACCTTC	CRAGTGYGYTF
TRBV6-1	TRBD1	TRBJ1-2	TGTGCCAGCAGTCTCCGGACAGGAGGCTATGGCTACACCTTC	CASSLRTGGYGYTF
TRBV6-5	.	TRBJ1-1	TGTGCCAGCAGCCCGAACCCAGGGTTACCCACTGAAGCTTTCTTT	CASSPNPGLPTEAFF
TRBV2	TRBD1	TRBJ1-4	TGTGCCAGCAAAAGGGACAGGGAGCGGGGAAAACTGTTTTTT	CASKRDRERGKLFF
TRBV10-2	TRBD2	TRBJ2-7	TGCGCCAGCAGTGAGCTGGCGGGAGGGCCTTACGAGCAGTACTTC	CASSELAGGPYEQYF
TRBV30	.	TRBJ2-7	TGTGCCTGGGGGGCGGAAAACTACGAGCAGTACTTC	CAWGAENYEQYF
TRBV6-5	.	TRBJ1-2	TGTGCCAGCAGCCGGGGGGTGAACTATGGCTACACCTTC	CASSRGVNYGYTF
TRBV7-6	.	TRBJ2-7	TGTGCCAGCAGCCCGGCCGGAGGAGGGATTCAGTACTTC	CASSPAGGGIQYF
TRBV4-1	TRBD1	TRBJ2-7	TGCGCCAGCAGCCAATCCAGGGGGTTCTACGAGCAGTACTTC	CASSQSRGFYEQYF
TRBV19	.	TRBJ2-3	TGTGCCAGTAGTAACAGTGGAGGCGGCACAGATACGCAGTATTTT	CASSNSGGGTDTQYF
TRBV6-1	.	TRBJ1-1	TGTGCCAGCAGTGAAGATGGACATCGTTTGGCTTTCTTT	CASSEDGHRLAFF
TRBV29-1	TRBD2	TRBJ2-7	TGCAGCGTTGGGCTAGCGGGGGTCGGCTACGAGCAGTACTTC	CSVGLAGVGYEQYF
TRBV19	.	TRBJ1-5	TGTGCCAGTAGTATACCTCCGGGGGGCAATCAGCCCCAGCATTTT	CASSIPPGGNQPQHF
TRBV6-5	TRBD2	TRBJ2-7	TGTGCCAGCAGTTACAAGACTAGCGGGAGCGGGTACGAGCAGTACTTC	CASSYKTSGSGYEQYF
TRBV30	TRBD1	TRBJ1-4	TGTGCCTGGAGTGTAAGGGACAGGGATGGTGAAAAACTGTTTTTT	CAWSVRDRDGEKLFF
TRBV6-5	.	TRBJ1-1	TGTGCCAGCAGTTACAGGGGTCTGAACACTGAAGCTTTCTTT	CASSYRGLNTEAFF
TRBV7-3	TRBD1	TRBJ2-5	TGTGCCAGCAGCGTCTCCGGGACAGGGGGCGAGACCCAGTACTTC	CASSVSGTGGETQYF
TRBV6-6	.	TRBJ1-5	TGTGCCAGCAGTTACTCGAGCGATCAGCCCCAGCATTTT	CASSYSSDQPQHF
TRBV5-1	.	TRBJ2-7	TGCGCCAGCAGCTTGGAAGGGGGGGCCTACGAGCAGTACTTC	CASSLEGGAYEQYF